This T cell receptor beta chain is from a study of T cell changes during pregnancy in multiple sclerosis. V gave up 3 bases and J gave up 4 bases, with 10 bases separating them. Germline assignment: CDR1 SGHTS and CDR2 YDEGEE. The CDR3 loop spans 13 amino acids. Method: immunoSEQ multiplex PCR; TCRdb's copy keeps in-frame clones and lacks some. The table records 55,000 to 70,000 clones, roughly 92% of them present only once. The sequencing here drew on CD8+ T cells from peripheral blood mononuclear cells, taken in the third trimester of pregnancy. This receptor was identified in a female donor in good health, enrolled as a control in a pregnancy study. The J gene is TRBJ1-1, the V gene TRBV5-8; D gene uncertain. CDR3 sequence (DNA): TGTGCCAGCAGCTCGGGAGGGCTCACTGAAGCTTTCTTT. Translated: CASSSGGLTEAFF.